Below, one TCR beta chain is given with its context. The antigen remains unidentified. While unrecorded immune exposures were likely, the donors were nominally healthy when sampled. This entry comes from a study of cytomegalovirus exposure and HLA in healthy donors. Study-level findings and limits: In terms of immune exposure information, only CMV serostatus was available. Using a false discovery rate of 0.05, a later analysis showed that 15,000 to 20,000 TCR beta sequences were associated with HLA alleles. Most TCRs appeared rarely, but some public TCRs recurred in many donors.

The study ran its PCR with 60 Vbeta and 13 Jbeta primers. Sequencing was performed with immunoSEQ multiplex PCR; in TCRdb, only in-frame clones are kept and a portion is missing. The data include roughly 36,000 clones; the top ten clones carry 3.2%. Germline V gene data show CDR1 as GTSNPN and CDR2 as SVGIG (reference sequence). This CDR3 is 14 amino acids long. J was trimmed by 1 base and V by 8 bases; bases with no gene match: 9. This TCR derives from a woman aged 30 to 39 in good health and CMV-seropositive. The chain links TRBV30 to TRBJ1-2, with 8 nucleotides matching TRBD1. Source material: PBMCs. This CDR3 is CAGRTGSFNYGYTF. CDR3 DNA: TGTGCCGGCAGGACAGGGAGCTTTAACTATGGCTACACCTTC. The complete variable domain, with remaining parts taken from reference TRBV30 and TRBJ1-2, reads SQTIHQWPATLVQPVGSPLSLECTVEGTSNPNLYWYRQAAGRGLQLLFYSVGIGQISSEVPQNLSASRPQDRQFILSSKKLLLSDSGFYLCAGRTGSFNYGYTFGSGTRLTVV.